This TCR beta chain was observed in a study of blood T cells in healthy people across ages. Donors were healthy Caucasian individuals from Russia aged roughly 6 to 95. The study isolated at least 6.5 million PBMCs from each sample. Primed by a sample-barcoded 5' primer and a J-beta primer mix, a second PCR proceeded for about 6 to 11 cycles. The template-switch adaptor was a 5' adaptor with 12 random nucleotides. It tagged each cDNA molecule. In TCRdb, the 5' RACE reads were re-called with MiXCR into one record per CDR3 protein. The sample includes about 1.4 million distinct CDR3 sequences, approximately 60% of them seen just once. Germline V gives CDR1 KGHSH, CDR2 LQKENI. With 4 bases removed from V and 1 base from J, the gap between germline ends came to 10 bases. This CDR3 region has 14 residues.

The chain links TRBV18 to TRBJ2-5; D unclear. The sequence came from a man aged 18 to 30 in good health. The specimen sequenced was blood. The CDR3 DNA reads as TGTGCCAGCTCACGCGCAGGATTCCAAGAGACCCAGTACTTC. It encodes CASSRAGFQETQYF.